This T cell receptor beta chain was captured by sequencing in a study of blood T cell repertoires in COVID-19. The wider study: Samples representing acute and convalescent COVID-19 were sourced from the United States, Italy and Spain. T cells, B-cell-depleted T cells, or PBMCs supplied cDNA or gDNA.

Trimming removed 4 bases from V and 6 bases from J, with 14 bases in between. This CDR3 is 14 amino acids long. Germline CDR1 reads SGHTS; CDR2 reads YDEGEE. For recovered donors of Cohort 3, there were two negative PCRs, clearance, or symptom resolution. TCRdb's copy holds only in-frame clones and misses some; the assay was immunoSEQ multiplex PCR. The data contain 390,000 or so clones, roughly nine tenths of them singletons. Sequencing was performed on PBMCs or T cells enriched from blood (not recorded which). The TCR comes from a man aged 18 to 29 who had recovered from COVID-19. V usage is TRBV5-8 and J usage is TRBJ1-5, with a possible D match to TRBD1 (5 bases). The CDR3 region has the DNA TGTGCCAGCAGCCCTCTGGGGGGACTTCAGCCCCAGCATTTT. Residues: CASSPLGGLQPQHF. The full variable domain, with the rest looked up from reference TRBV5-8 and TRBJ1-5, is EAGVTQSPTHLIKTRGQQATLRCSPISGHTSVYWYQQALGLGLQFLLWYDEGEERNRGNFPPRFSGRQFPNYSSELNVNALELEDSALYLCASSPLGGLQPQHFGDGTRLSIL.